The 11 T cell receptor beta chains reported below all come from one sample, sequenced in a study of cytomegalovirus exposure and HLA in healthy donors (dated by TCRdb to the late 2010s). Libraries were built with the immunoSEQ multiplex PCR assay. A mixture of 60 forward primers for TCR Vbeta segments and 13 reverse primers for TCR Jbeta segments was used in the multiplex PCR. TCRdb took over this immuneACCESS table, retaining in-frame rearrangements with V and J assigned. Such tables are incomplete; in checked studies, under half of the missing clones stem from an unresolved V gene, and the remainder is unexplained. The sample records some 120,000 clones, roughly four fifths of which are singletons. The ten largest clones add up to just under 3% of the sample. The sample consisted of PBMCs. All receptors derive from a woman aged 35 to 49 in good health and CMV-seropositive.

This clone was seen more than once but under ten times. V and J are TRBV29-1 and TRBJ2-5; the D gene is possibly TRBD2 (7 bases). In germline, CDR1 is SQVTM, CDR2 ANQGSEA. The CDR3 length is 14 residues. The CDR3 here is CSGGGPGSGETQYF. CDR3 nucleotide sequence: TGCAGTGGGGGGGGGCCAGGGAGCGGAGAGACCCAGTACTTC.

This clone was counted a single time. V and J are TRBV13 and TRBJ1-4, with a tentative D call TRBD1 (5 bases). Germline CDR1 and CDR2: PRHDT and FYEKMQ (reference sequence). The V and J ends lost 4 bases and 4 bases respectively, with 10 bases between them. The CDR3 is 14 amino acids. The CDR3 loop reads CASSSGGSNEKLFF. As DNA, the CDR3 is TGTGCCAGCAGCTCCGGGGGGAGTAATGAAAAACTGTTTTTT.

The chain is built from TRBV11-2 and TRBJ1-1; D gene uncertain. Germline CDR1 and CDR2: SGHAT and FQNNGV. The V end lost 5 bases, the J end lost 1 base, and 11 bases lay between the germline ends. This CDR3 comprises 14 residues. This chain's CDR3 is CASSGGQRNTEAFF. Here the CDR3 DNA reads TGTGCCAGCAGCGGCGGGCAGCGGAACACTGAAGCTTTCTTT.

J is TRBJ1-2 and V is TRBV6-5; possibly TRBD1 for D (6 bases). The germline V gene encodes CDR1 MNHEY and CDR2 SVGAGI. Trimming left V 6 bases short and J 7 bases short, with 15 bases between. The CDR3 is 13 residues long. CDR3: CASRFGGHSGYTF. CDR3 DNA: TGTGCCAGCAGGTTCGGGGGGCATAGTGGCTACACCTTC.

V and J are TRBV2 and TRBJ1-3; D remains unclear. Germline V gives CDR1 SNHLY, CDR2 FYNNEI. Trimming left V 5 bases short and J 2 bases short, with 7 bases between. There are 13 residues in the CDR3. The CDR3 DNA reads as TGTGCCAGCAGTAACGGGGCTGGAAACACCATATATTTT. This encodes CASSNGAGNTIYF.

The gene calls are TRBV7-8 and TRBJ1-1; D gene unclear. Germline V gives CDR1 SGHVS, CDR2 FQNEAQ. Trimming left V 3 bases short and J 0 bases short, with 8 bases between. The CDR3 consists of 14 residues. The CDR3 bases are TGTGCCAGCAGCTTGGCCGGGGTGAACACTGAAGCTTTCTTT. The encoded protein is CASSLAGVNTEAFF.

The chain couples TRBV7-3 to TRBJ2-7; 8 bases map to TRBD1. Germline assignment: CDR1 SGHTA and CDR2 FQGTGA. This CDR3 contains 13 residues. Trimming cost V 5 bases and J 0 bases; bases outside gene matches: 0. CDR3 protein: CASSQGASYEQYF. The CDR3 DNA reads as TGTGCCAGCAGCCAGGGGGCCTCCTACGAGCAGTACTTC.

This clone was detected only a few times. V usage is TRBV27 and J usage is TRBJ1-2, with TRBD1 as a possible D gene (6 bases). Looked up from germline, CDR1 is MNHEY and CDR2 is SMNVEV (reference sequence). The length of the CDR3 is 16 residues. Deletions cut 7 bases from V and 3 bases from J, with 21 bases between. The CDR3 sequence is CASTDAGGRGHYGYTF. The CDR3 nucleotides read TGTGCCAGCACCGACGCCGGGGGGCGCGGGCACTATGGCTACACCTTC.

This rearrangement joins TRBV19 to TRBJ1-3; D not certain. The V gene lost 3 bases and the J gene lost 0 bases, with 9 bases spanning the gap. The CDR3 consists of 15 residues. CDR1 and CDR2 (germline): LNHDA, SQIVND (reference sequence). The CDR3 region is CASSILPGSGNTIYF. The CDR3, as DNA: TGTGCCAGTAGTATCTTGCCGGGCTCTGGAAACACCATATATTTT.

Only a few counts were recorded for this clone. The CDR3 region has the DNA TGTGCCAGCAGGATTACAGGGAACTATGGCTACACCTTC. This translates into CASRITGNYGYTF. This chain uses TRBV7-9 with TRBJ1-2; TRBD1 is a possible D gene (6 bases). Germline V gene sequence: CDR1 SEHNR, CDR2 FQNEAQ (reference sequence). The CDR3 runs 13 residues. V was trimmed by 6 bases and J by 2 bases, leaving 10 bases between them.

The chain recombines TRBV19 with TRBJ2-7; 14 nucleotides agree with TRBD2. This CDR3 region has 17 residues. Losses at the gene ends were 2 bases for V and 3 bases for J; bases not matched to a gene: 6. CDR1 and CDR2 (germline): LNHDA, SQIVND (reference sequence). Here the CDR3 reads CASSIPGLAGVNYEQYF. In DNA form, the CDR3 reads TGTGCCAGTAGTATACCGGGACTAGCGGGAGTAAACTACGAGCAGTACTTC.